Following are 16 T cell receptor beta chains from one sample sequenced in a study of T cell responses to AZD1222 COVID-19 vaccine. Assay: immunoSEQ multiplex PCR; the TCRdb copy retains only in-frame clones and omits some. The sample has some 86,000 clones; less than 95% are singletons. Sample: peripheral blood, taken 28 days after the second AZD1222 dose. The receptors originated from an adult who received the AZD1222 COVID-19 vaccine.

The chain is built from TRBV29-1 and TRBJ2-1; the match to TRBD1 covers 7 bases. CDR3 length: 13 amino acids. V was clipped by 7 bases and J by 6 bases; unmatched bases: 9. Germline V CDR1 and CDR2: SQVTM, ANQGSEA. The CDR3 here is CSAERDRVNEQFF. For the CDR3, the DNA is TGCAGCGCCGAAAGGGACAGAGTCAATGAGCAGTTCTTC.

This clone was detected once. V is TRBV19 and J is TRBJ1-5, with D possibly matching TRBD1 (6 bases). The V gene's germline CDR1 is LNHDA and CDR2 SQIVND (reference sequence). The CDR3 covers 14 residues. The V end was cut by 2 bases, the J end by 6 bases, with 11 bases between. The chain's CDR3 is CASSIQGTAQPQHF. The CDR3 DNA reads as TGTGCCAGTAGTATACAGGGGACGGCTCAGCCCCAGCATTTT.

This clone has just one count. As DNA, the CDR3 is TGTGCCATCAGTGGGGCAGATCTGGCCTCCTACGAGCAGTACTTC. This codes for CAISGADLASYEQYF. The rearrangement uses TRBV10-3 and TRBJ2-7; D is undetermined. Germline V gene data show CDR1 as ENHRY and CDR2 as SYGVKD. The CDR3 is made up of 15 amino acids. V gave up 4 bases and J gave up 0 bases, with 13 bases separating them.

This chain uses TRBV7-9 with TRBJ1-5; 7 bases match TRBD1. There are 14 residues in the CDR3. V shed 1 base and J 4 bases; nucleotides not matched to a gene: 1. Looked up from germline, CDR1 is SEHNR and CDR2 is FQNEAQ (reference sequence). This CDR3 is CASSLVGQNQPQHF. The CDR3 DNA reads as TGTGCCAGCAGCTTAGTGGGACAGAATCAGCCCCAGCATTTT.

This chain joins TRBV9 and TRBJ2-7, with D unclear. The V and J ends lost 4 bases and 5 bases respectively, with 19 bases between them. The CDR3 is 15 amino acids. Germline CDR1 reads SGDLS; CDR2 reads YYNGEE. The CDR3 DNA reads TGTGCCAGCAGCCCCGCTGGCAGCCTAGGCCACGAGCAGTACTTC. This gives the protein CASSPAGSLGHEQYF.

V gene TRBV4-1 combines with J gene TRBJ1-1, with D unclear. Per germline, CDR1 MGHRA and CDR2 YSYEKL. There are 14 residues in the CDR3. The V and J ends lost 0 bases and 1 base respectively, with 6 bases between them. The CDR3 reads CASSQDTENTEAFF. As DNA, the CDR3 is TGCGCCAGCAGCCAAGACACAGAGAACACTGAAGCTTTCTTT.

The chain combines TRBV12-3 or TRBV12-4 with TRBJ1-2; perhaps TRBD1 as D (5 bases). Trimming took 5 bases from V and 4 from J, leaving 11 bases between them. The CDR3 runs 13 residues. This CDR3 is CASSPPGLYGYTF. In DNA form, the CDR3 reads TGTGCCAGCAGTCCGCCAGGGCTCTATGGCTACACCTTC.

V is TRBV6-2 or TRBV6-3 and J is TRBJ2-1; D may be TRBD2 (7 bases). The germline gives CDR1 MNHEY, CDR2 SVGEGT. The V and J ends lost 2 bases and 10 bases respectively, with 15 bases between them. CDR3 size: 14 residues. CDR3 protein: CASSYPGGRREQFF. The CDR3 DNA reads as TGTGCCAGCAGTTACCCGGGGGGCCGCCGGGAGCAGTTCTTC.

The chain joins TRBV7-9 to TRBJ1-1; D uncertain. The length of the CDR3 is 14 residues. Per the germline V gene, CDR1 is SEHNR and CDR2 is FQNEAQ (reference sequence). Trimming left V 2 bases short and J 3 bases short, with 10 bases between. The CDR3 bases are TGTGCCAGCAGCTTATCTGGGTCCCACACTGAAGCTTTCTTT. This translates into CASSLSGSHTEAFF.

The rearrangement joins TRBV19 to TRBJ1-3; D call uncertain. Germline loops: CDR1 LNHDA, CDR2 SQIVND (reference sequence). This CDR3 comprises 14 residues. Trimming took 3 bases from V and 1 from J, leaving 7 bases between them. CDR3 sequence: CASSIFNSGNTIYF. The CDR3 nucleotides read TGTGCCAGTAGTATTTTTAATTCTGGAAACACCATATATTTT.

This clone was observed a few times. The chain employs TRBV18 and TRBJ2-6, with D uncertain. Germline CDR1 reads KGHSH; CDR2 reads LQKENI. V lost 1 base and J lost 4, with 5 bases in between. The CDR3 has 14 residues. CDR3 DNA sequence: TGTGCCAGCTCACCACTGTCCGGGGCCAACGTCCTGACTTTC. Translation gives CASSPLSGANVLTF. Supplemented by reference TRBV18 and TRBJ2-6, the full variable domain reads NAGVMQNPRHLVRRRGQEARLRCSPMKGHSHVYWYRQLPEEGLKFMVYLQKENIIDESGMPKERFSAEFPKEGPSILRIQQVVRGDSAAYFCASSPLSGANVLTFGAGSRLTVL.

The chain combines TRBV27 with TRBJ2-3; a possible D gene is TRBD2 (6 bases). Trimming took off 3 bases at V and 5 bases at J, with 12 bases between the two ends. Germline V gene sequence: CDR1 MNHEY, CDR2 SMNVEV (reference sequence). This CDR3 comprises 14 residues. The DNA for the CDR3 is TGTGCCAGCAGTTTGCGAGTCGGGGGAGATACGCAGTATTTT. Encoded protein: CASSLRVGGDTQYF.

V and J are TRBV27 and TRBJ2-7, with D uncertain. This CDR3 has 14 residues. Germline CDR1 MNHEY, CDR2 SMNVEV (reference sequence). Trimming shortened V by 4 bases and J by 0 bases, and 10 bases separated the two germline ends. The CDR3 is CASSYLPGSYEQYF. The CDR3 nucleotides are TGTGCCAGCAGTTATCTCCCCGGCTCCTACGAGCAGTACTTC.

V usage is TRBV2 and J usage is TRBJ2-3; 12 bases line up with TRBD2. This CDR3 comprises 15 residues. The V and J ends lost 7 bases and 4 bases, in that order; junction bases with no gene match: 6. The germline V gene encodes CDR1 SNHLY and CDR2 FYNNEI. The CDR3, as DNA: TGTGCCAGCACCGGGGGACTAGCGGGCGCAGATACGCAGTATTTT. Its protein is CASTGGLAGADTQYF.

In this sample, this clone turned up once. The chain couples TRBV10-1 to TRBJ1-2; TRBD1 agrees at 8 bases. Trimming cost V 10 bases and J 8 bases; bases outside gene matches: 3. The CDR3 consists of 10 residues. CDR1 is WNHNN, CDR2 SYGVQD, per germline (reference sequence). This CDR3 is CATRTGGYTF. CDR3 in DNA: TGCGCCACCCGGACAGGGGGCTACACCTTC.

CDR3 sequence: CASSLAGLGTDTQYF. CDR3 DNA sequence: TGTGCCAGCAGCTTAGCGGGGTTGGGCACAGATACGCAGTATTTT. The chain recombines TRBV5-6 with TRBJ2-3; 7 nucleotides agree with TRBD2. Trimming took 2 bases from V and 1 from J; bases not matched to a gene: 4. Looked up from germline, CDR1 is SGHDT and CDR2 is YYEEEE. The CDR3 covers 15 residues.